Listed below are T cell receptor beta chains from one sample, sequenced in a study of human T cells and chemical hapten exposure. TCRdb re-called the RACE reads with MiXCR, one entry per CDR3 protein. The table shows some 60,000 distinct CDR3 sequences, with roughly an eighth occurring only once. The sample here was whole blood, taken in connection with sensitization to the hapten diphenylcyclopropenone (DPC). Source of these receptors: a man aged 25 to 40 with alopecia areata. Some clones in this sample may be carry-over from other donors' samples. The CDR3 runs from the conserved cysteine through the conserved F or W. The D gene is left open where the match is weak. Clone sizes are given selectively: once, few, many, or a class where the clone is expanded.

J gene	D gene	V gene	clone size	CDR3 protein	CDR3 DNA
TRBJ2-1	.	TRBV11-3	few	CASSFGGREEQFF	TGTGCCAGCAGCTTCGGGGGCAGGGAAGAGCAGTTCTTC
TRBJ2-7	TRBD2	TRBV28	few	CASSSPGGRREQYF	TGTGCCAGCAGTTCCCCGGGAGGGCGGCGCGAGCAGTACTTC
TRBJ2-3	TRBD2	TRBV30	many	CAWSVFVAGRADTQYF	TGTGCCTGGAGTGTATTTGTAGCGGGGCGGGCGGATACGCAGTATTTT
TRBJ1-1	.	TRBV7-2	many	CASSSGGWTEAFF	TGTGCCAGCAGCTCCGGGGGATGGACTGAAGCTTTCTTT
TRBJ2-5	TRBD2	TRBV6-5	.	CASSPGLATKETQYF	TGTGCCAGCAGTCCGGGACTAGCCACTAAAGAGACCCAGTACTTC
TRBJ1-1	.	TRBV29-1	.	CSVETLTEAFF	TGCAGCGTTGAAACCCTCACTGAAGCTTTCTTT
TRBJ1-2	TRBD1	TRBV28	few	CASRLQGASDGYTF	TGTGCCAGCAGGCTACAGGGGGCGTCGGATGGCTACACCTTC
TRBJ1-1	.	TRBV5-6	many	CASSPRRRNTEAFF	TGTGCCAGCAGCCCCCGTAGGAGAAACACTGAAGCTTTCTTT
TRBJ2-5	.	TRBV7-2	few	CASSLGGPQETQYF	TGTGCCAGCAGCTTAGGCGGCCCACAAGAGACCCAGTACTTC
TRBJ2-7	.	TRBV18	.	CASSPEGVQGEQYF	TGTGCCAGCTCCCCTGAGGGGGTTCAGGGCGAGCAGTACTTC
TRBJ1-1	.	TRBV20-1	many	CSASRAGSRNTEAFF	TGCAGTGCTAGTCGGGCAGGATCTCGGAACACTGAAGCTTTCTTT
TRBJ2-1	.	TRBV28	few	CASSVGTPQQFF	TGTGCCAGCAGCGTTGGGACCCCTCAGCAGTTCTTC
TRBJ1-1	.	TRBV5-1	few	CASSLGTAMNTEAFF	TGCGCCAGCAGCTTGGGGACAGCTATGAACACTGAAGCTTTCTTT
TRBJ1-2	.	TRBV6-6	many	CASLLGPNYGYTF	TGTGCCAGCCTCTTAGGGCCCAACTATGGCTACACCTTC
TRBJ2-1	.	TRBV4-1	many	CASSQAPKFAISYNEQFF	TGCGCCAGCAGCCAGGCGCCCAAGTTTGCCATCTCCTACAATGAGCAGTTCTTC
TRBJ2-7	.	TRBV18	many	CANSPILGQASDEQYF	TGTGCCAACTCACCTATACTCGGCCAGGCGAGCGACGAGCAGTACTTC
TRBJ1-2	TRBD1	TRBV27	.	CASSTTGTGNGYTF	TGTGCCAGCAGTACCACGGGGACAGGGAATGGCTACACCTTC
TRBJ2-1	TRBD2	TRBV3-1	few	CASSRRGGYEQFF	TGTGCCAGCAGCCGTCGGGGGGGCTATGAGCAGTTCTTC
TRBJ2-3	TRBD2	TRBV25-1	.	CASSESRGGSSTDAQYF	TGTGCCAGCAGTGAATCACGTGGCGGGAGTAGCACAGATGCGCAGTATTTT
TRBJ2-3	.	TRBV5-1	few	CASSPTRGGGADTQYF	TGCGCCAGCAGCCCCACCCGGGGAGGGGGCGCAGATACGCAGTATTTT
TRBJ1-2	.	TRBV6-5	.	CASSAGLLYGYTF	TGTGCCAGCAGTGCGGGACTGTTATATGGCTACACCTTC
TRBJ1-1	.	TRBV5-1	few	CASSLGAADAFF	TGCGCCAGCAGCTTGGGGGCGGCAGACGCTTTCTTT
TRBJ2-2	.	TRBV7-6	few	CASSLASGPDTGELFF	TGTGCCAGCAGCTTAGCTTCGGGGCCGGACACCGGGGAGCTGTTTTTT
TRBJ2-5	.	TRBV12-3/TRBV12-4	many	CASSSRGRGETQYF	TGTGCCAGCAGCAGCCGGGGGCGTGGGGAGACCCAGTACTTC
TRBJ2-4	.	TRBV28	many	CASSLFPRDPSFDIQYF	TGTGCCAGCAGCCTGTTCCCTCGGGACCCGAGTTTTGACATTCAGTACTTC
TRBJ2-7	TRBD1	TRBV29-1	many	CSVETGKSYEQYF	TGCAGCGTTGAGACAGGGAAATCCTACGAGCAGTACTTC
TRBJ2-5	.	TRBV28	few	CASSSTLGQVQETQYF	TGTGCCAGCAGTTCCACCCTAGGGCAGGTCCAAGAGACCCAGTACTTC
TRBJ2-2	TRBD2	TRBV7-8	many	CASSPGLAGGNTGELFF	TGTGCCAGCAGCCCCGGACTAGCGGGGGGGAACACCGGGGAGCTGTTTTTT
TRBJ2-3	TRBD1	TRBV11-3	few	CASSPLPGTGGPDTQYF	TGTGCCAGCAGCCCACTACCCGGGACAGGGGGGCCAGATACGCAGTATTTT
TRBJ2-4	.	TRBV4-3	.	CASSQVRGDTKNIQYF	TGCGCCAGCAGCCAAGTTAGGGGAGATACCAAAAACATTCAGTACTTC
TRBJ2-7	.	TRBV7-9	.	CASSLVGRTYEQYF	TGTGCCAGCAGCTTAGTGGGGAGGACCTACGAGCAGTACTTC
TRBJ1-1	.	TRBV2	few	CASSLDAEAFF	TGTGCCAGCAGTCTCGACGCTGAAGCTTTCTTT
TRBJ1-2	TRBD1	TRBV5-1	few	CASSLRSGTGNHGYTF	TGCGCCAGCAGCCTGAGGTCCGGGACAGGGAATCATGGCTACACCTTC
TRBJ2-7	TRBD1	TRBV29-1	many	CSAGTGGYEQYF	TGCAGCGCCGGGACAGGGGGCTACGAGCAGTACTTC
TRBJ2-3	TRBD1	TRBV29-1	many	CSVAITGGSTDTQYF	TGCAGCGTCGCGATTACAGGGGGCAGCACAGATACGCAGTATTTT
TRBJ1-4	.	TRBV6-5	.	CASSPGLLVGRTNEKLFF	TGTGCCAGCAGCCCGGGACTCCTAGTGGGGAGAACTAATGAAAAACTGTTTTTT
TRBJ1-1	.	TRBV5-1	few	CASKEFSMNTEAFF	TGCGCCAGCAAAGAATTTTCCATGAACACTGAAGCTTTCTTT
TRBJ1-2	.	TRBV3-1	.	CASSQVLGEGANYGYTF	TGTGCCAGCAGCCAAGTGTTGGGGGAGGGAGCTAACTATGGCTACACCTTC
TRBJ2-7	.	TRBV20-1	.	CSATQEPSYEQYF	TGCAGTGCAACCCAGGAGCCTAGCTACGAGCAGTACTTC
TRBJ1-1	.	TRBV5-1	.	CASRGKALDTEAFF	TGCGCCAGCAGGGGGAAGGCATTGGACACTGAAGCTTTCTTT
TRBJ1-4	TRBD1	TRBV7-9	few	CASSRRGQDEKLFF	TGTGCCAGCAGCCGCAGGGGGCAGGATGAAAAACTGTTTTTT
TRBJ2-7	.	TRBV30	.	CAWSSGRRSREQYF	TGTGCCTGGAGTTCCGGGCGCAGGTCCCGAGAGCAGTACTTC
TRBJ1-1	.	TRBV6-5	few	CASSRAGENTEAFF	TGTGCCAGCAGCCGCGCCGGGGAGAACACTGAAGCTTTCTTT
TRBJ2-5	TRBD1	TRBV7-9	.	CASTPLLSTGRETQYF	TGTGCCAGCACCCCTCTTCTGTCGACAGGGCGAGAGACCCAGTACTTC
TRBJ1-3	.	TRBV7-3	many	CASSIGTYSGNTIYF	TGTGCCAGCAGCATCGGGACTTACTCTGGAAACACCATATATTTT